These T cell receptor beta chains were read from a single sample in a study of a mutant IDH1 vaccine in newly diagnosed glioma. Generated by immunoSEQ multiplex PCR, the TCRdb table keeps only in-frame clones and is missing some. The table has 35,000 to 45,000 clones, 80% to 90% seen once. Their antigen targets remain unknown. The material sequenced was PBMCs, taken from a glioma patient whose treatment included an IDH1 peptide vaccine. These receptor sequences come from a middle-aged man with glioma. Each CDR3 is given with its conserved first and last residue. The D gene is left open where the match is weak. Size values are once, few and many counts, or a class for expanded clones, and some rows have none.

J gene | clone size | D gene | V gene | CDR3 protein | CDR3 DNA
TRBJ2-3 | - | - | TRBV5-1 | CASSLEPMGGTDTQYF | TGCGCCAGCAGCTTGGAACCCATGGGGGGCACAGATACGCAGTATTTT
TRBJ2-2 | - | - | TRBV9 | CASSPPNTGELFF | TGTGCCAGCAGCCCACCGAACACCGGGGAGCTGTTTTTT
TRBJ2-5 | - | - | TRBV11-3 | CASSSTGRGETQYF | TGTGCCAGCAGCTCTACAGGGCGCGGAGAGACCCAGTACTTC
TRBJ1-4 | - | TRBD1 | TRBV6-5 | CASRPQGGVEKLFF | TGTGCCAGCAGACCCCAGGGGGGGGTTGAAAAACTGTTTTTT
TRBJ1-3 | - | - | TRBV6-6 | CASSYRGYGSGNTIYF | TGTGCCAGCAGTTACAGGGGATATGGTTCTGGAAACACCATATATTTT
TRBJ1-5 | - | - | TRBV15 | CAAGGRNQPQHF | TGTGCCGCTGGGGGTCGCAATCAGCCCCAGCATTTT
TRBJ1-2 | - | TRBD1 | TRBV7-9 | CASSLAPDRAGGYTF | TGTGCCAGCAGCTTAGCCCCAGACAGGGCCGGTGGCTACACCTTC
TRBJ1-4 | - | TRBD1 | TRBV9 | CASSAYLTGEDEKLFF | TGTGCCAGCAGCGCTTATTTGACAGGGGAAGATGAAAAACTGTTTTTT
TRBJ2-1 | - | - | TRBV21-1 | CASSKGGSHNEQFF | TGTGCCAGCAGCAAAGGCGGGAGCCACAATGAGCAGTTCTTC
TRBJ1-1 | - | - | TRBV11-2 | CASTLGLNTEAFF | TGTGCCAGCACCCTCGGGTTGAACACTGAAGCTTTCTTT
TRBJ1-2 | few | - | TRBV27 | CASSPSLGAYGYTF | TGTGCCAGCAGTCCCTCGTTAGGGGCCTATGGCTACACCTTC
TRBJ1-1 | - | - | TRBV5-5 | CAGQEGPNTEAFF | TGTGCCGGCCAGGAGGGACCGAACACTGAAGCTTTCTTT
TRBJ1-3 | - | - | TRBV28 | CASSLKTALSGNTIYF | TGTGCCAGCAGTTTGAAGACAGCCCTCTCTGGAAACACCATATATTTT
TRBJ1-3 | - | - | TRBV18 | CASSLQDSLDTIYF | TGTGCCAGCTCACTTCAGGACAGCCTAGACACCATATATTTT
TRBJ1-1 | - | - | TRBV29-1 | CSVRLLRGTEAFF | TGCAGCGTCCGACTGTTAAGGGGGACTGAAGCTTTCTTT
TRBJ1-5 | - | - | TRBV28 | CASSPPGLNQPQHF | TGTGCCAGCAGCCCCCCCGGATTGAATCAGCCCCAGCATTTT
TRBJ2-7 | - | - | TRBV2 | CASSEVGKRQYF | TGTGCCAGCAGTGAAGTCGGGAAGCGGCAGTACTTC
TRBJ1-5 | - | - | TRBV4-2 | CASSQEWGQYSNQPQHF | TGTGCCAGCAGCCAAGAGTGGGGTCAGTACAGCAATCAGCCCCAGCATTTT
TRBJ2-1 | once | TRBD2 | TRBV7-9 | CASSLVAGKINEQFF | TGTGCCAGCAGCTTAGTAGCGGGAAAGATTAATGAGCAGTTCTTC
TRBJ2-3 | - | TRBD2 | TRBV29-1 | CSVGTSGGGREQYF | TGCAGCGTAGGGACTAGCGGGGGGGGGCGTGAGCAGTATTTT
TRBJ2-3 | - | - | TRBV30 | CAWSVLSMPRTDTQYF | TGTGCCTGGAGTGTATTGAGCATGCCACGAACAGATACGCAGTATTTT
TRBJ2-1 | - | - | TRBV19 | CASSKGQGAKRNEQFF | TGTGCCAGTAGTAAGGGCCAAGGGGCCAAGCGAAATGAGCAGTTCTTC
TRBJ2-5 | - | - | TRBV11-3 | CASSRGEERATRQETQYF | TGTGCCAGCAGTCGCGGAGAGGAAAGGGCCACACGGCAAGAGACCCAGTACTTC
TRBJ2-1 | - | - | TRBV6-5 | CASSSPGHRIGNEQFF | TGTGCCAGCAGTTCCCCCGGACACCGAATAGGAAATGAGCAGTTCTTC
TRBJ2-1 | - | TRBD1 | TRBV19 | CASSLRQGAYNEQFF | TGTGCCAGTAGTTTACGACAGGGGGCCTACAATGAGCAGTTCTTC
TRBJ1-5 | - | - | TRBV6-1 | CASSEALLGGLRAQHF | TGTGCCAGCAGTGAAGCGCTTCTCGGCGGACTGCGGGCCCAGCATTTT
TRBJ2-5 | - | - | TRBV27 | CASRPSGAETQYF | TGTGCCAGCAGACCATCTGGCGCCGAGACCCAGTACTTC
TRBJ2-3 | - | - | TRBV9 | CASTRGAYSTDTQYF | TGTGCCAGCACCCGGGGAGCGTATAGCACAGATACGCAGTATTTT
TRBJ1-4 | - | TRBD1 | TRBV14 | CASSQDGDRNPNEKLFF | TGTGCCAGCAGCCAAGATGGGGACAGGAACCCTAATGAAAAACTGTTTTTT
TRBJ1-1 | - | TRBD1 | TRBV27 | CASTPVGQGAPEAFF | TGTGCCAGCACCCCAGTCGGACAGGGGGCCCCTGAAGCTTTCTTT
TRBJ2-7 | - | TRBD1 | TRBV29-1 | CSVRQGGHEQYF | TGCAGCGTCCGACAGGGGGGCCACGAGCAGTACTTC
TRBJ2-1 | - | - | TRBV7-6 | CASSLGQRGSSGEQFF | TGTGCCAGCAGCTTAGGGCAACGGGGCTCATCGGGTGAGCAGTTCTTC
TRBJ2-7 | medium-sized | TRBD2 | TRBV5-8 | CASRIQREGEYEQYF | TGTGCCAGCAGAATACAGCGGGAGGGCGAGTACGAGCAGTACTTC
TRBJ2-5 | - | TRBD1 | TRBV7-8 | CASSFLSLTGGAGVDRETQYF | TGTGCCAGCAGCTTCCTCTCGCTGACAGGGGGCGCGGGGGTCGACAGAGAGACCCAGTACTTC
TRBJ2-1 | once | - | TRBV25-1 | CASSVLDEQFF | TGTGCCAGCAGTGTCCTCGATGAGCAGTTCTTC
TRBJ2-1 | - | TRBD2 | TRBV18 | CASSSGPPSSGGINEQFF | TGTGCCAGCTCATCAGGCCCCCCCTCTAGCGGGGGGATCAATGAGCAGTTCTTC
TRBJ1-1 | - | - | TRBV19 | CASSGEMNTEAFF | TGTGCCAGTAGCGGAGAGATGAACACTGAAGCTTTCTTT